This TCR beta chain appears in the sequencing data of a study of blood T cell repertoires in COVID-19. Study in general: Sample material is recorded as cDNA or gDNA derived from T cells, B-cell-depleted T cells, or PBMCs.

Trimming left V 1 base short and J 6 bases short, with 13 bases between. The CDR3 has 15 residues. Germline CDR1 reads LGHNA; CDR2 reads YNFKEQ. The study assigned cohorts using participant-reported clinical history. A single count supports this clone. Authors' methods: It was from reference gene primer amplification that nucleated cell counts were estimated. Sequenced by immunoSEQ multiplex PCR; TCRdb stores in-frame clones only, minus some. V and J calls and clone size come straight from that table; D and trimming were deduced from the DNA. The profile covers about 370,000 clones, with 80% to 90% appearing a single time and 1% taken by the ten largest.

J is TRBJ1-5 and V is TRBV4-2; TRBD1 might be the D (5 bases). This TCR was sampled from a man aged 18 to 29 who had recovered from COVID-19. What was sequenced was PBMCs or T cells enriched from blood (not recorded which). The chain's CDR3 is CASSQVGGLAQPQHF. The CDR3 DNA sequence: TGTGCCAGCAGCCAAGTGGGGGGGTTGGCTCAGCCCCAGCATTTT.